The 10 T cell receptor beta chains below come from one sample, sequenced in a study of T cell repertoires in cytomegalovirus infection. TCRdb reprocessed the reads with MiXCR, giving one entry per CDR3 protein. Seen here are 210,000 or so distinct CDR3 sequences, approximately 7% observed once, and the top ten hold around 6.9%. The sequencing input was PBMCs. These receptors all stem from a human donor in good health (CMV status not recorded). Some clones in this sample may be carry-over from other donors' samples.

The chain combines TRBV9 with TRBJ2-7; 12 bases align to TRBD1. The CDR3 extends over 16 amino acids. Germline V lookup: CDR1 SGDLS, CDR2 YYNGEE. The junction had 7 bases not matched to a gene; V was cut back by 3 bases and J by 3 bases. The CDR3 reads CASSGTGTGGIYEQYF. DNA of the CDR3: TGTGCCAGCAGCGGAACCGGGACAGGGGGCATCTACGAGCAGTACTTC.

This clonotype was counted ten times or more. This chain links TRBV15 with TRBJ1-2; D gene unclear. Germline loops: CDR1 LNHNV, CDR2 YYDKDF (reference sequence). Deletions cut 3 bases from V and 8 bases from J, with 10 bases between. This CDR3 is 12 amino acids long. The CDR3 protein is CATSRDVWGYTF. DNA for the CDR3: TGTGCCACCAGCAGGGACGTTTGGGGCTACACCTTC.

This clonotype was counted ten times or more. The CDR3 coding sequence is TGTGGGTCTAGTGGGGCCAACGTCCTGACTTTC. It codes for CGSSGANVLTF. The J gene is TRBJ2-6, the V gene TRBV28; D uncertain. CDR1 and CDR2 (germline): MDHEN, SYDVKM. The CDR3 covers 11 residues.

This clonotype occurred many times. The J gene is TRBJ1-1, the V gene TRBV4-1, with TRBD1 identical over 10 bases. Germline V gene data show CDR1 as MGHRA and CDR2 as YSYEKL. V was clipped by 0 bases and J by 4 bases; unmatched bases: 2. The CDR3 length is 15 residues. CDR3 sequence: CASSQDWTGGTEAFF. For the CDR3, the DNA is TGCGCCAGCAGCCAAGATTGGACAGGGGGCACTGAAGCTTTCTTT.

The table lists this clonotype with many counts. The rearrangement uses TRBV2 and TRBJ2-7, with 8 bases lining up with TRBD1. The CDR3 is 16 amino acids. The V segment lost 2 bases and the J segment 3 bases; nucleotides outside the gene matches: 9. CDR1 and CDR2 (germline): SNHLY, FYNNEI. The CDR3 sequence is CASSELAGQGFYEQYF. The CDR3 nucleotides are TGTGCCAGCAGTGAACTGGCCGGACAGGGATTCTACGAGCAGTACTTC.

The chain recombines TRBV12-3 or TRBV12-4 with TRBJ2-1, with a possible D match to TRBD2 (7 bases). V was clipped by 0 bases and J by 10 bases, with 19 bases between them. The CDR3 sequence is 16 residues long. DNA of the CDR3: TGTGCCAGCAGTTTAGCGATAGGAGGGGGGGTCGGAGAGCAGTTCTTC. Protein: CASSLAIGGGVGEQFF.

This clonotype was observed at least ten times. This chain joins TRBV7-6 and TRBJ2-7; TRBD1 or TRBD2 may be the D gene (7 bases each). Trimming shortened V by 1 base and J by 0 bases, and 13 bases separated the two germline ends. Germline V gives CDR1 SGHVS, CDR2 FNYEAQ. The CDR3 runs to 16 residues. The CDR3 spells CASSLVGGTDSYEQYF. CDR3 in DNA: TGTGCCAGCAGCTTAGTGGGGGGGACAGACTCCTACGAGCAGTACTTC.

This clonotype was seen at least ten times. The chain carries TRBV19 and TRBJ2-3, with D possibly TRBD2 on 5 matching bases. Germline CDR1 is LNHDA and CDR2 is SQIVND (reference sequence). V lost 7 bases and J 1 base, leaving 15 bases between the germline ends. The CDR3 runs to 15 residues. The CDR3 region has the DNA TGTGCCAGTAAGCCAATAACAGCGGGCACAGATACGCAGTATTTT. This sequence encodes CASKPITAGTDTQYF.

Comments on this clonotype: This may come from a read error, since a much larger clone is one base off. The CDR3: CSARSGRPGELFF. The CDR3 DNA reads as TGCAGTGCTAGGTCAGGTCGACCCGGGGAGCTGTTTTTT. The gene calls are TRBV20-1 and TRBJ2-2; D not certain. The CDR3 length is 13 residues. The germline gives CDR1 DFQATT, CDR2 SNEGSKA (reference sequence). The V end was cut by 3 bases, the J end by 6 bases, with 11 bases between.

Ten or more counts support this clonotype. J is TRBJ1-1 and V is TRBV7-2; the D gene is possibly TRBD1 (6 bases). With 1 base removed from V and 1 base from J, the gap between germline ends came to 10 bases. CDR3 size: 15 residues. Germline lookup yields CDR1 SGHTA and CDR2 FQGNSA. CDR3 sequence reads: CASSLDRGANTEAFF. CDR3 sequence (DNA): TGTGCCAGCAGCTTAGATCGGGGGGCGAACACTGAAGCTTTCTTT.